One sample yielded the 20 T cell receptor beta chains listed below, sequenced in a study of shared clonotypes between healthy human individuals. Profiled with immunoSEQ multiplex PCR; TCRdb holds only in-frame clones, not every one. The repertoire includes roughly 590,000 clones, around 95% of them detected once, and 0.095% to 0.12% sits in the top ten. Terminally differentiated effector memory CD45RA+ cells were excluded by CCR7 positive selection of CD45RO-negative cells. Sequencing was done on a sample of naive CD8+ T cells sorted from blood. The receptors here all came from a woman aged 25 to 39 in good health.

This clone has just one count. The rearrangement links TRBV6-5 to TRBJ2-1, with D perhaps TRBD2 (6 bases). In germline, CDR1 is MNHEY, CDR2 SVGAGI. V gave up 4 bases and J gave up 1 base, with 8 bases separating them. The CDR3 has 14 residues. CDR3 in amino acids: CASSLGGSYNEQFF. The CDR3 nucleotides read TGTGCCAGCAGTTTGGGGGGTTCCTACAATGAGCAGTTCTTC.

This clone was counted between two and nine times. Other DNA sequences in this specimen translate into the identical CDR3. This rearrangement joins TRBV19 to TRBJ2-7, with D uncertain. V lost 1 base and J 0 bases, leaving 7 bases between the germline ends. CDR1 is LNHDA, CDR2 SQIVND, per germline (reference sequence). The CDR3 has 14 amino acids. In DNA, the CDR3 is TGTGCCAGTAGTATAGTGGGCAGCTCCTACGAGCAGTACTTC. This sequence encodes CASSIVGSSYEQYF.

J is TRBJ2-1 and V is TRBV27; TRBD2 matches at 9 bases. This CDR3 region has 13 residues. J lost 6 bases, V lost 6 bases, and 3 bases had no gene match. Germline V CDR1 and CDR2: MNHEY, SMNVEV (reference sequence). CDR3 nucleotides: TGTGCCAGCAGACTAGCGGGTTCCAATGAGCAGTTCTTC. It translates to CASRLAGSNEQFF.

The chain uses TRBV7-8 and TRBJ1-4; 11 bases are shared with TRBD1. Germline-derived CDR1 and CDR2 are SGHVS and FQNEAQ. V dropped 5 bases and J dropped 5; count of bases not matched to a gene: 16. The CDR3 consists of 19 residues. In DNA, the CDR3 is TGTGCCAGCAGCCTGCGGACAGGGGGCCTCCCTCGGGAGAATGAAAAACTGTTTTTT. Translating gives CASSLRTGGLPRENEKLFF. The entire variable domain, with the rest obtained from reference TRBV7-8 and TRBJ1-4, is as follows: GAGVSQSPRYKVAKRGQDVALRCDPISGHVSLFWYQQALGQGPEFLTYFQNEAQLDKSGLPSDRFFAERPEGSVSTLKIQRTQQEDSAVYLCASSLRTGGLPRENEKLFFGSGTQLSVL.

Comments on this clone: Other DNA sequences of this sample code for an identical CDR3. The chain couples TRBV4-1 to TRBJ2-7; the D is unclear. V lost 1 base to trimming and J lost 1 base, with 5 bases between them. Germline V gene data show CDR1 as MGHRA and CDR2 as YSYEKL. The CDR3 extends over 13 amino acids. CDR3 nucleotides: TGCGCCAGCAGCCAAGGGGTATCCTACGAGCAGTACTTC. Its protein is CASSQGVSYEQYF.

The J gene is TRBJ2-7, the V gene TRBV7-9; TRBD2 aligns across 14 bases. The length of the CDR3 is 15 residues. Germline CDR1 reads SEHNR; CDR2 reads FQNEAQ (reference sequence). V shed 5 bases, J shed 3 bases, and the junction held 3 bases outside the gene matches. The CDR3 protein is CASSRGTSGSYEQYF. Written as DNA, the CDR3 is TGTGCCAGCAGCCGGGGGACTAGCGGGAGCTACGAGCAGTACTTC.

This clone has only one observation. This chain links TRBV7-6 with TRBJ2-7; no clear D. Trimming left V 5 bases short and J 0 bases short, with 2 bases between. The CDR3 has 11 amino acids. Germline assignment: CDR1 SGHVS and CDR2 FNYEAQ. CDR3 DNA sequence: TGTGCCAGCAGCGACTCCTACGAGCAGTACTTC. Translated, it gives CASSDSYEQYF.

The chain has TRBV7-2 and TRBJ1-4, with 7 bases identical to TRBD1. This CDR3 is 15 amino acids long. Trimming cost V 3 bases and J 4 bases; bases outside gene matches: 5. Germline V gene data show CDR1 as SGHTA and CDR2 as FQGNSA. This CDR3 reads CASSFWTGINEKLFF. The CDR3 coding sequence is TGTGCCAGCAGCTTTTGGACAGGCATTAATGAAAAACTGTTTTTT.

V and J are TRBV19 and TRBJ2-6; D not certain. V was trimmed by 5 bases and J by 2 bases, leaving 13 bases between them. The CDR3 is 16 amino acids. Germline V lookup: CDR1 LNHDA, CDR2 SQIVND (reference sequence). The CDR3 spells CASSFPRAAGANVLTF. DNA of the CDR3: TGTGCCAGTAGTTTCCCCAGAGCTGCTGGGGCCAACGTCCTGACTTTC.

The chain links TRBV28 to TRBJ2-2, with D perhaps matching TRBD2 (6 bases). The V gene lost 10 bases and the J gene lost 3 bases, with 9 bases spanning the gap. Germline assignment: CDR1 MDHEN and CDR2 SYDVKM. The CDR3 spans 12 residues. In DNA form, the CDR3 reads TGTGCCATCGGGGGTGACACCGGGGAGCTGTTTTTT. It specifies CAIGGDTGELFF.

The chain links TRBV5-1 to TRBJ2-7; tentative D call: TRBD1 (6 bases). Germline CDR1 and CDR2: SGHRS and YFSETQ. The V and J ends lost 7 bases and 5 bases respectively, with 10 bases between them. There are 11 residues in the CDR3. In DNA, the CDR3 is TGCGCCAGCGACAGGTTCAACGAGCAGTACTTC. Its translation is CASDRFNEQYF.

The chain links TRBV2 to TRBJ2-5; the D is unclear. Germline lookup yields CDR1 SNHLY and CDR2 FYNNEI. The V gene lost 5 bases and the J gene lost 0 bases, with 4 bases spanning the gap. This CDR3 spans 12 amino acids. The CDR3 sequence: CASSTDQETQYF. CDR3 in DNA: TGTGCCAGCAGTACCGACCAAGAGACCCAGTACTTC.

V is TRBV28 and J is TRBJ2-7; 7 bases are a match to TRBD1. V was pared by 4 bases and J by 3 bases, with 3 bases of the junction left unmatched. Germline V lookup: CDR1 MDHEN, CDR2 SYDVKM. The CDR3 consists of 13 residues. The CDR3 loop reads CASSSTGFYEQYF. The CDR3, as DNA: TGTGCCAGCAGTTCGACAGGGTTCTACGAGCAGTACTTC.

The chain has TRBV4-1 and TRBJ2-1; D might be TRBD2 (6 bases). Trimming removed 4 bases from V and 6 bases from J, with 19 bases in between. The CDR3 runs 16 residues. CDR1 and CDR2 from the germline V gene are MGHRA and YSYEKL. The CDR3 DNA is TGCGCCAGCAGCCCATATAGCGGTACAGGTAGCAATGAGCAGTTCTTC. As protein: CASSPYSGTGSNEQFF.

The chain recombines TRBV5-1 with TRBJ2-7; D unclear. CDR3 length equals 15 residues. Trimming removed 4 bases at V and 0 bases at J, with 14 bases between. Germline lookup yields CDR1 SGHRS and CDR2 YFSETQ. The CDR3: CASSPDFASSYEQYF. The CDR3 nucleotides are TGCGCCAGCAGCCCCGACTTTGCTAGCTCCTACGAGCAGTACTTC.

This rearrangement joins TRBV29-1 to TRBJ2-5, with 8 bases fitting TRBD2. The J call is in doubt because the DNA end fits TRBJ2-7 better. The CDR3 is 14 amino acids. CDR1 and CDR2 from the germline V gene are SQVTM and ANQGSEA. CDR3 in DNA: TGCAGCGTTGAAACCGGGACTAGTCGTTACGAGCAGTACTTC. This sequence encodes CSVETGTSRYEQYF.

This chain joins TRBV27 and TRBJ2-5, with D tentatively TRBD1 (5 bases). The CDR3 spans 13 residues. V lost 8 bases to trimming and J lost 0 bases, with 10 bases between them. Germline V gene lookup returns CDR1 MNHEY and CDR2 SMNVEV (reference sequence). CDR3 residues: CASQGPYQETQYF. CDR3 bases: TGTGCCAGCCAGGGCCCGTACCAAGAGACCCAGTACTTC.

The genes are TRBV28 and TRBJ1-5; no clear D. Trimming removed 6 bases from V and 1 base from J, with 13 bases in between. The CDR3 spans 15 residues. Looked up from germline, CDR1 is MDHEN and CDR2 is SYDVKM. CDR3 sequence reads: CASSPGGSSNQPQHF. Here the CDR3 DNA reads TGTGCCAGCAGCCCAGGTGGGTCGAGCAATCAGCCCCAGCATTTT.

V and J are TRBV28 and TRBJ2-5, with D perhaps TRBD1 or TRBD2 (6 bases each). The germline V gene encodes CDR1 MDHEN and CDR2 SYDVKM. V lost 5 bases to trimming and J lost 2 bases, with 15 bases between them. The CDR3 is 15 residues long. CDR3 nucleotides: TGTGCCAGCAGTCTAAGGGGGGAAGCTCAAGAGACCCAGTACTTC. Translated: CASSLRGEAQETQYF.

The rearrangement joins TRBV7-9 to TRBJ2-7; the D gene is possibly TRBD2 (6 bases). V was trimmed by 8 bases and J by 5 bases, leaving 19 bases between them. This CDR3 has 14 residues. Germline-derived CDR1 and CDR2 are SEHNR and FQNEAQ (reference sequence). The CDR3 sequence is CASPGPGVDDEQYF. CDR3 DNA sequence: TGTGCCAGCCCTGGTCCGGGGGTAGATGACGAGCAGTACTTC.